The rows below give T cell receptor beta chains drawn from one sample of a study of blood T cells in healthy people across ages. MiXCR was run by TCRdb on the 5' RACE reads, yielding one entry per CDR3 protein. The data contain about a million distinct CDR3 sequences, roughly two fifths of them singletons. The sequenced sample consisted of blood. The source of these receptors is a man in his late teens or twenties in good health. The CDR3 runs from the conserved cysteine through the conserved F or W. The D gene is left open where the match is weak. Clone size, where shown, is once, few, many, or a class for clones that have expanded.

TRBV29-1	TRBJ2-1	TRBD2	many	CSVAKRGRSYNEQFF	TGCAGCGTTGCGAAGCGGGGGAGGTCCTACAATGAGCAGTTCTTC
TRBV7-2	TRBJ2-1	TRBD2	-	CASSPLIAGGEFF	TGTGCCAGCAGCCCATTGATAGCGGGAGGGGAGTTCTTC
TRBV20-1	TRBJ2-3	TRBD2	many	CSARASSGGRTDTQYF	TGCAGTGCTAGAGCCTCCAGCGGGGGACGCACAGATACGCAGTATTTT
TRBV12-3/TRBV12-4	TRBJ1-4	TRBD1	-	CASRSGQDPEKLFF	TGTGCCAGCAGGTCGGGACAGGACCCTGAAAAACTGTTTTTT
TRBV7-6	TRBJ2-3	TRBD2	few	CASSLATSGGADTQYF	TGTGCCAGCAGCTTAGCTACTAGCGGGGGGGCAGATACGCAGTATTTT
TRBV2	TRBJ2-3	TRBD2	-	CASSDPYVAGDLSTDTQYF	TGTGCCAGCAGTGATCCCTACGTAGCGGGGGACTTATCCACAGATACGCAGTATTTT
TRBV2	TRBJ2-2	-	-	CASTKGIRNGELFF	TGTGCCAGCACGAAGGGTATCAGGAACGGGGAGCTGTTTTTT
TRBV7-2	TRBJ1-5	TRBD1	few	CASSLDRGLHQPQHF	TGTGCCAGCAGCTTAGACAGGGGCCTCCATCAGCCCCAGCATTTT
TRBV7-2	TRBJ1-5	-	once	CASSFWTEANQPQHF	TGTGCCAGCAGCTTCTGGACAGAGGCAAATCAGCCCCAGCATTTT
TRBV5-6	TRBJ1-5	-	few	CASSLASSRQPQHF	TGTGCCAGCAGCTTGGCCTCATCACGGCAGCCCCAGCATTTT
TRBV20-1	TRBJ1-1	-	few	CSAARQTHTEAFF	TGCAGTGCCGCGAGACAGACCCACACTGAAGCTTTCTTT
TRBV4-3	TRBJ2-3	-	few	CASSQEGTGPDTQYF	TGCGCCAGCAGCCAAGAGGGTACAGGGCCAGATACGCAGTATTTT
TRBV11-1	TRBJ2-5	TRBD2	-	CASSLATSAGRHETQYF	TGTGCCAGCAGCTTAGCGACCTCAGCGGGGCGTCACGAGACCCAGTACTTC
TRBV9	TRBJ2-7	TRBD2	-	CASSTSGGASGNEQYF	TGTGCCAGCAGCACTAGCGGGGGGGCCTCTGGTAATGAGCAGTACTTC
TRBV3-1	TRBJ2-7	TRBD1	-	CASSQGLGTGYNEQYF	TGTGCCAGCAGCCAAGGTTTGGGGACAGGGTACAATGAGCAGTACTTC
TRBV27	TRBJ1-4	-	-	CASSLSAHGVGKLFF	TGTGCCAGCAGTTTATCAGCACACGGGGTCGGGAAACTGTTTTTT
TRBV10-3	TRBJ2-7	TRBD1	-	CATRDRVDEQYF	TGTGCCACGAGGGACAGGGTCGACGAGCAGTACTTC
TRBV6-5	TRBJ2-2	TRBD1	-	CASSMDRVRLFF	TGTGCCAGCAGCATGGACAGGGTGAGGCTGTTTTTT
TRBV4-1	TRBJ2-7	-	-	CASSQVVTIGQTQYF	TGCGCCAGCAGCCAAGTGGTAACTATAGGACAAACCCAGTACTTC
TRBV7-9	TRBJ1-4	TRBD1	-	CASSWWTGPENEKLFF	TGTGCCAGCAGCTGGTGGACAGGGCCAGAGAATGAAAAACTGTTTTTT
TRBV11-1	TRBJ2-1	-	-	CASSLVVDGKFF	TGTGCCAGCAGCTTAGTCGTAGATGGGAAGTTCTTC
TRBV6-6	TRBJ1-1	-	-	CASSYGGTDRGTEAFF	TGTGCCAGCAGTTACGGGGGGACGGACCGGGGGACTGAAGCTTTCTTT
TRBV29-1	TRBJ1-2	-	-	CSAADSGGRGGYTF	TGCAGCGCTGCCGATAGCGGGGGCCGTGGCGGCTACACCTTC
TRBV20-1	TRBJ1-2	-	-	CGQRSGSYYGYTF	TGCGGTCAAAGGTCGGGGTCTTACTATGGCTACACCTTC
TRBV20-1	TRBJ2-3	-	-	CSARDGSRTDTQYF	TGCAGTGCTAGAGATGGCTCCCGCACAGATACGCAGTATTTT
TRBV7-2	TRBJ1-2	-	-	CATYLPETLYGYTF	TGTGCCACATATCTCCCAGAGACCTTATATGGCTACACCTTC
TRBV9	TRBJ1-4	-	-	CASSVAGALNEKLFF	TGTGCCAGCAGCGTAGCAGGGGCGCTCAATGAAAAACTGTTTTTT
TRBV2	TRBJ2-5	-	-	CASRRDSEETQYF	TGTGCCAGCAGACGGGACTCCGAGGAGACCCAGTACTTC
TRBV19	TRBJ2-3	-	-	CASSIGDTQYF	TGTGCCAGTAGTATTGGTGATACGCAGTATTTT
TRBV4-1	TRBJ2-1	TRBD1	few	CASSQADRDGPVLFF	TGCGCCAGCAGCCAAGCGGACAGGGATGGCCCCGTGCTGTTCTTC
TRBV15	TRBJ1-1	-	few	CATSRVGEGNTEAFF	TGTGCCACCAGCAGAGTGGGAGAGGGGAACACTGAAGCTTTCTTT
TRBV12-3/TRBV12-4	TRBJ1-2	-	-	CASSLMVRAYGYTF	TGTGCCAGCAGTTTAATGGTCAGGGCCTATGGCTACACCTTC
TRBV18	TRBJ2-1	-	-	CASAPPAVGEQFF	TGTGCCAGCGCACCACCAGCGGTCGGTGAGCAGTTCTTC
TRBV4-1	TRBJ1-2	-	-	CASSPGGQGGYTF	TGCGCCAGCAGTCCGGGGGGCCAGGGGGGCTACACCTTC
TRBV12-3/TRBV12-4	TRBJ2-5	-	few	CASSRWRGRVTQYF	TGTGCCAGCAGTAGGTGGCGGGGCCGGGTGACCCAGTACTTC
TRBV5-6	TRBJ1-2	-	-	CASSLVASSNYGYTF	TGTGCCAGCAGCTTGGTGGCCTCTTCTAACTATGGCTACACCTTC
TRBV12-5	TRBJ1-2	-	few	CASAPEWEYYGYTF	TGTGCTAGTGCTCCGGAATGGGAATACTATGGCTACACCTTC
TRBV27	TRBJ2-7	-	-	CASSLRATTDEQYF	TGTGCCAGCAGTTTACGGGCGACCACGGATGAGCAGTACTTC
TRBV4-1	TRBJ2-1	-	few	CASSHPSGEQFF	TGCGCCAGCAGCCACCCCTCCGGTGAGCAGTTCTTC
TRBV5-1	TRBJ2-2	-	-	CASSLSGDTGELFF	TGCGCCAGCAGCTTGTCAGGGGACACCGGGGAGCTGTTTTTT
TRBV30	TRBJ2-3	-	-	CAWSDGVAGTDTQYF	TGTGCCTGGAGTGACGGTGTAGCGGGCACAGATACGCAGTATTTT
TRBV30	TRBJ2-3	-	few	CAWSLASGRNTDTQYF	TGTGCCTGGAGTCTAGCTTCCGGCAGGAACACAGATACGCAGTATTTT
TRBV5-6	TRBJ1-2	-	few	CASSRGQTYYGYTF	TGTGCCAGCAGCCGGGGGCAGACATACTATGGCTACACCTTC
TRBV20-1	TRBJ1-1	TRBD1	few	CSARDRGRLRVNTEAFF	TGCAGTGCCCGGGACAGGGGGCGGTTGCGGGTAAATACTGAAGCTTTCTTT
TRBV6-6	TRBJ2-1	-	-	CASSYGYNNEQFF	TGTGCCAGCAGTTACGGGTACAACAATGAGCAGTTCTTC
TRBV5-1	TRBJ1-6	-	-	CASSPRPTNSPLHF	TGCGCCAGCAGCCCCCGACCAACTAATTCACCCCTCCACTTT
TRBV12-3/TRBV12-4	TRBJ2-1	-	many	CASSLSGGAGNEQFF	TGTGCCAGCAGCCTCTCCGGGGGCGCAGGGAATGAGCAGTTCTTC
TRBV24-1	TRBJ2-1	TRBD1	few	CATSEAGQVYNEQFF	TGTGCCACCAGTGAAGCAGGACAGGTCTACAATGAGCAGTTCTTC
TRBV10-3	TRBJ1-1	TRBD1	-	CAISETGAKTEAFF	TGTGCCATCAGTGAAACAGGGGCGAAGACTGAAGCTTTCTTT
TRBV28	TRBJ2-3	-	few	CASSLWEGSDTQYF	TGTGCCAGCAGTTTATGGGAGGGTTCAGATACGCAGTATTTT
TRBV11-2	TRBJ1-1	-	-	CASSRSPGRTSNTEAFF	TGTGCCAGCAGCCGATCGCCAGGTCGGACGTCGAACACTGAAGCTTTCTTT
TRBV20-1	TRBJ2-3	TRBD2	few	CSASPFRDSSGGPDTQYF	TGCAGTGCTAGCCCTTTCCGCGATTCTAGCGGGGGGCCAGATACGCAGTATTTT
TRBV20-1	TRBJ2-1	-	many	CSARDLSSYNEQFF	TGCAGTGCTAGGGACCTAAGCTCCTACAATGAGCAGTTCTTC
TRBV5-1	TRBJ1-4	-	-	CASSREQGQTNEKLFF	TGCGCCAGCAGCCGGGAACAGGGACAAACTAATGAAAAACTGTTTTTT
TRBV2	TRBJ2-1	-	-	CASSEIGGSYNEQFF	TGTGCCAGCAGTGAAATTGGCGGCTCCTACAATGAGCAGTTCTTC
TRBV20-1	TRBJ2-5	-	few	CSARDSGVNQETQYF	TGCAGTGCTAGAGATTCCGGAGTTAACCAAGAGACCCAGTACTTC
TRBV25-1	TRBJ2-4	-	few	CASSEFGAGGNIQYF	TGTGCCAGCAGTGAATTTGGAGCGGGTGGGAACATTCAGTACTTC
TRBV2	TRBJ2-2	-	-	CAKRVGGELFF	TGTGCCAAAAGAGTAGGCGGGGAGCTGTTTTTT
TRBV12-3/TRBV12-4	TRBJ2-7	-	once	CAGGSLGNEQYF	TGTGCCGGCGGGTCGCTTGGGAATGAGCAGTACTTC